A single T cell receptor (beta chain) is shown here with its context. These data come from a study of blood T cell repertoires in COVID-19. Turning to the study itself: Sites across the United States, Italy and Spain contributed samples from acute and convalescent COVID-19. T cells, B-cell-depleted T cells, or PBMCs provided the cDNA or gDNA that served as material.

As originally analysed: Reference gene primer amplification in the assay estimated nucleated cell counts. Repertoires were generated with immunoSEQ multiplex PCR, while TCRdb's copy carries only in-frame clones and drops some. V, J and clone size are those of that table, while D and trimming were read from the DNA. The sample holds 200,000 to 250,000 clones, 80% to 85% seen once. The germline V gene has CDR1 GTSNPN and CDR2 SVGIG (reference sequence). V was cut by 2 bases and J by 6 bases, with 8 bases left in between. The CDR3 is 13 residues long. The chain couples TRBV30 to TRBJ1-6; D might be TRBD1 (5 bases). This clonotype was sampled from a woman in her twenties or thirties who had recovered from COVID-19. Material: peripheral blood. CDR3 loop: CAWSKGLNSPLHF. Written as DNA, the CDR3 is TGTGCCTGGAGTAAGGGACTTAATTCACCCCTCCACTTT.